Below, 26 T cell receptor beta chains from the same sample are listed, as sequenced in a study of cytomegalovirus exposure and HLA in healthy donors. The PCR ran on 60 Vbeta and 13 Jbeta primers. TCRdb's copy holds only in-frame clones and misses some; the assay was immunoSEQ multiplex PCR. This table holds about 120,000 clones, more than 60% found once. The sample consisted of PBMCs. The receptors here all came from a man aged 40-55 years in good health and CMV-seropositive.

The rearrangement links TRBV11-1 to TRBJ2-7; weak D call: TRBD1 (6 bases). V was pared by 4 bases and J by 3 bases, with 10 bases between. The CDR3 is made up of 13 amino acids. Germline-derived CDR1 and CDR2 are SGHAT and FQDESV (reference sequence). The CDR3 loop reads CASSSGEGYEQYF. The CDR3 DNA reads TGTGCCAGCAGCTCAGGGGAAGGCTACGAGCAGTACTTC.

This clone was observed once. The chain uses TRBV27 and TRBJ1-2; D perhaps matches TRBD1 (5 bases). V shed 5 bases and J shed 8 bases, with 12 bases lying between them. The CDR3 sequence is 12 residues long. Germline V gene lookup returns CDR1 MNHEY and CDR2 SMNVEV (reference sequence). CDR3: CASSPSGPGYTF. The CDR3, as DNA: TGTGCCAGCAGTCCCTCAGGGCCCGGCTACACCTTC.

About this clone: Distinct nucleotide sequences in the sample also encode this CDR3. The V call is TRBV29-1, the J call TRBJ1-5; D is unresolved. The germline V gene has CDR1 SQVTM and CDR2 ANQGSEA. CDR3 length: 13 amino acids. With 6 bases removed from V and 4 bases from J, the gap between germline ends came to 13 bases. CDR3 nucleotide sequence: TGCAGCGTAGCCCCCGGGAGTAATCAGCCCCAGCATTTT. Translated, it gives CSVAPGSNQPQHF.

V is TRBV2 and J is TRBJ2-1; 10 bases align to TRBD2. The V segment lost 11 bases and the J segment 4 bases; nucleotides outside the gene matches: 5. This CDR3 comprises 13 residues. The germline V gene has CDR1 SNHLY and CDR2 FYNNEI. CDR3 in amino acids: CAGLAGEYNEQFF. CDR3 sequence (DNA): TGTGCCGGTCTAGCGGGGGAGTACAATGAGCAGTTCTTC.

V usage is TRBV27 and J usage is TRBJ1-2; D is perhaps TRBD1 (5 bases). V was pared by 5 bases and J by 4 bases, with 17 bases between. The CDR3 totals 15 residues. The germline CDR1 and CDR2 sequences are MNHEY and SMNVEV (reference sequence). The CDR3 reads CASSPSGHPFYGYTF. CDR3 DNA sequence: TGTGCCAGCAGTCCCTCCGGACACCCTTTCTATGGCTACACCTTC.

The V gene is TRBV11-3, the J gene TRBJ2-4; 8 positions agree with TRBD1. Unmatched junction bases numbered 4, after V lost 4 bases and J lost 2 bases. Germline V gives CDR1 SGHNT, CDR2 YENEEA. The CDR3 spans 15 residues. The CDR3 coding sequence is TGTGCCAGCAGCTCTCGACAGGGGCCCAAAAACATTCAGTACTTC. It specifies CASSSRQGPKNIQYF. Looking up the rest from reference TRBV11-3 and TRBJ2-4 gives the full variable domain: EAGVVQSPRYKIIEKKQPVAFWCNPISGHNTLYWYLQNLGQGPELLIRYENEEAVDDSQLPKDRFSAERLKGVDSTLKIQPAELGDSAVYLCASSSRQGPKNIQYFGAGTRLSVL.

The chain combines TRBV5-1 with TRBJ2-7; D is uncertain. CDR3 length: 13 residues. CDR1 SGHRS and CDR2 YFSETQ come from the germline V gene. V shed 2 bases and J shed 2 bases, with 8 bases lying between them. The CDR3 loop is CASSFSRTYEQYF. CDR3 sequence (DNA): TGCGCCAGCAGCTTTAGCAGAACCTACGAGCAGTACTTC.

V is TRBV5-1 and J is TRBJ1-2, with a possible D match to TRBD1 (5 bases). The V gene lost 0 bases and the J gene lost 10 bases, with 13 bases spanning the gap. Per the germline V gene, CDR1 is SGHRS and CDR2 is YFSETQ. The CDR3 length is 13 residues. As DNA, the CDR3 is TGCGCCAGCAGCTTGGAGCAGGGTCGGCTCTACACCTTC. It yields the protein CASSLEQGRLYTF.

This clone was seen a few times. The chain couples TRBV5-1 to TRBJ2-7; possible D gene TRBD1, 5 bases. Trimming took 0 bases from V and 6 from J, leaving 13 bases between them. The CDR3 is made up of 14 amino acids. The germline gives CDR1 SGHRS, CDR2 YFSETQ. The CDR3 loop reads CASSLAVQDSEQYF. The CDR3 DNA follows: TGCGCCAGCAGCTTGGCAGTACAGGATTCCGAGCAGTACTTC.

The V call is TRBV30, the J call TRBJ2-3; TRBD2 matches at 8 bases. The V segment lost 2 bases and the J segment 7 bases; nucleotides outside the gene matches: 11. CDR3 size: 15 residues. The germline V gene encodes CDR1 GTSNPN and CDR2 SVGIG (reference sequence). CDR3 coding DNA: TGTGCCTGGAGTACGGGGTCTAGCGGGTATAATACGCAGTATTTT. This gives the protein CAWSTGSSGYNTQYF. The full variable domain, with the rest looked up from reference TRBV30 and TRBJ2-3, is SQTIHQWPATLVQPVGSPLSLECTVEGTSNPNLYWYRQAAGRGLQLLFYSVGIGQISSEVPQNLSASRPQDRQFILSSKKLLLSDSGFYLCAWSTGSSGYNTQYFGPGTRLTVL.

This chain joins TRBV19 and TRBJ1-5; D remains ambiguous. This CDR3 contains 14 residues. Germline loops: CDR1 LNHDA, CDR2 SQIVND (reference sequence). Trimming removed 3 bases from V and 7 bases from J, with 13 bases in between. The CDR3 sequence: CASSIVGVGQPQHF. The CDR3 region has the DNA TGTGCCAGTAGTATTGTCGGGGTTGGACAGCCCCAGCATTTT.

This clone appeared a few times. The chain combines TRBV5-1 with TRBJ2-7; 9 nucleotides line up with TRBD2. J was trimmed by 0 bases and V by 1 base; bases with no gene match: 2. The germline V gene has CDR1 SGHRS and CDR2 YFSETQ. The CDR3 totals 15 residues. The CDR3 nucleotides read TGCGCCAGCAGCTTGCTAGCGGGAAGCTCCTACGAGCAGTACTTC. It translates to CASSLLAGSSYEQYF.

The CDR3 region is CASSPLAPYRTDSYEQYF. In DNA, the CDR3 is TGTGCCAGCAGCCCCTTAGCGCCCTACAGGACAGACTCCTACGAGCAGTACTTC. The chain employs TRBV7-9 and TRBJ2-7; possible D gene TRBD1, 6 bases. Per germline, CDR1 SEHNR and CDR2 FQNEAQ (reference sequence). The CDR3 is 18 amino acids. V lost 5 bases and J 0 bases, leaving 23 bases between the germline ends.

The chain employs TRBV5-6 and TRBJ2-5; D possibly corresponds to TRBD1 (5 bases). TRBJ2-7 matches the DNA end more closely, so the J call is doubtful. This CDR3 contains 12 residues. Germline V lookup: CDR1 SGHDT, CDR2 YYEEEE. CDR3 residues: CASTRQSYEQYF. The CDR3 DNA sequence: TGTGCCAGCACCCGACAGTCCTACGAGCAGTACTTC.

There are a few counts of this clone. The chain uses TRBV27 and TRBJ1-5, with D possibly matching TRBD1 (5 bases). The CDR3 loop spans 13 amino acids. V lost 2 bases and J lost 4, with 6 bases in between. Germline V lookup: CDR1 MNHEY, CDR2 SMNVEV (reference sequence). The CDR3 bases are TGTGCCAGCAGTTTACAGGGTAATCAGCCCCAGCATTTT. Residues: CASSLQGNQPQHF.

The V gene is TRBV7-2, the J gene TRBJ2-7; weak D call: TRBD2 (6 bases). The germline V gene has CDR1 SGHTA and CDR2 FQGNSA. This CDR3 comprises 15 residues. V was clipped by 5 bases and J by 2 bases, with 16 bases between them. CDR3 region: CASSPGTGLAYEQYF. The CDR3 DNA is TGTGCCAGCAGCCCGGGGACTGGTTTGGCCTACGAGCAGTACTTC. Full variable domain (rest looked up from reference TRBV7-2 and TRBJ2-7): GAGVSQSPSNKVTEKGKDVELRCDPISGHTALYWYRQSLGQGLEFLIYFQGNSAPDKSGLPSDRFSAERTGGSVSTLTIQRTQQEDSAVYLCASSPGTGLAYEQYFGPGTRLTVT.

The sample holds a few counts of this clone. The chain links TRBV6-5 to TRBJ2-3; TRBD2 aligns across 10 bases. Trimming at V came to 3 bases and at J to 4 bases, leaving 4 bases not matched to a gene. The CDR3 contains 15 residues. The germline gives CDR1 MNHEY, CDR2 SVGAGI. The CDR3 loop is CASSYSGRLADTQYF. The CDR3 DNA is TGTGCCAGCAGTTATAGCGGGAGGCTGGCAGATACGCAGTATTTT.

The DNA for the CDR3 is TGTGCCAGCATCGAACCCGGACTAGCCAACGAGCAGTACTTC. It encodes CASIEPGLANEQYF. This chain uses TRBV28 with TRBJ2-7; TRBD2 aligns across 8 bases. The CDR3 is 14 residues long. The germline gives CDR1 MDHEN, CDR2 SYDVKM. V shed 7 bases, J shed 5 bases, and the junction held 10 bases outside the gene matches.

This clone appeared once. The chain couples TRBV19 to TRBJ1-1, with D possibly being TRBD1 (5 bases). Germline CDR1 LNHDA, CDR2 SQIVND (reference sequence). The CDR3 runs to 14 residues. The V end lost 6 bases, the J end lost 9 bases, and 20 bases lay between the germline ends. In DNA form, the CDR3 reads TGTGCCAGTAGGAGCGGGGGGGAAGCGGGTAAAGCTTTCTTT. Amino acids: CASRSGGEAGKAFF.

The chain links TRBV10-3 to TRBJ1-1, with TRBD1 matching over 8 bases. CDR1 and CDR2 (germline): ENHRY, SYGVKD. The trim removed 7 bases at V and 4 bases at J, leaving 2 bases unmatched. There are 12 residues in the CDR3. The CDR3 DNA sequence: TGTGCCATCACTGGACAGGGCACTGAAGCTTTCTTT. Translating gives CAITGQGTEAFF.

Comment on this clone: Different DNA sequences within this sample yield the same CDR3. The chain uses TRBV29-1 and TRBJ1-5, with TRBD1 as a possible D gene (6 bases). Trimming removed 0 bases at V and 7 bases at J, with 10 bases between. Germline loops: CDR1 SQVTM, CDR2 ANQGSEA. The CDR3 has 13 residues. CDR3 coding DNA: TGCAGCGTTGAAGAAGGGGGGGGGCAGCCCCAGCATTTT. Translated, it gives CSVEEGGGQPQHF.

V gene TRBV7-8 combines with J gene TRBJ2-7; 7 bases match TRBD2. The CDR3 extends over 15 amino acids. The germline CDR1 and CDR2 sequences are SGHVS and FQNEAQ. J lost 0 bases, V lost 3 bases, and 5 bases had no gene match. This CDR3 is CASSLSGRSSYEQYF. The CDR3 DNA reads as TGTGCCAGCAGCTTGTCCGGGAGGAGCTCCTACGAGCAGTACTTC.

The gene calls are TRBV15 and TRBJ1-4; no clear D. The V and J ends lost 1 base and 5 bases respectively, with 8 bases between them. Looked up from germline, CDR1 is LNHNV and CDR2 is YYDKDF (reference sequence). This CDR3 contains 14 residues. The CDR3 DNA reads TGTGCCACCAGCAGAGGAGACATGAATGAAAAACTGTTTTTT. Encoded protein: CATSRGDMNEKLFF.

The chain couples TRBV6-4 to TRBJ2-1; a weak D match, TRBD1 (5 bases). CDR1 and CDR2 (germline): MRHNA, SNTAGT. CDR3 size: 14 residues. The V end was cut by 3 bases, the J end by 9 bases, with 15 bases between. CDR3 protein: CASSEIRGLTEQFF. Written as DNA, the CDR3 is TGTGCCAGCAGTGAGATTAGGGGTTTGACTGAGCAGTTCTTC.

This clone was recorded a few times. The chain links TRBV28 to TRBJ2-2; 8 bases line up with TRBD2. CDR1 MDHEN and CDR2 SYDVKM come from the germline V gene. This CDR3 spans 17 amino acids. V lost 6 bases and J lost 4; bases outside the gene matches: 13. The CDR3 reads CASSYPMAGGRTGELFF. CDR3 sequence (DNA): TGTGCCAGCAGCTACCCCATGGCGGGAGGTCGCACCGGGGAGCTGTTTTTT.

Only a few counts were recorded for this clone. The V and J genes are TRBV30 and TRBJ2-7; a weak D match, TRBD1 (6 bases). Germline CDR1 and CDR2: GTSNPN and SVGIG (reference sequence). The CDR3 is made up of 13 amino acids. With 2 bases removed from V and 0 bases from J, the gap between germline ends came to 8 bases. The CDR3 coding sequence is TGTGCCTGGAGTCCAGGGGTCTCCTACGAGCAGTACTTC. This codes for CAWSPGVSYEQYF.